The sequence of this TCR beta chain was determined in a study of human T cells and chemical hapten exposure. Study at large: Across its roughly 24 weeks, the study gave patients weekly diphenylcyclopropenone doses to the scalp. Study-level findings and limits: The formation of large CDR3 similarity clusters by expanded TCRs significantly exceeded that of controls.

As the library was built, unique molecular identifiers were attached to individual cDNA molecules. From the RACE reads, TCRdb called clonotypes with MiXCR, one entry per CDR3 protein. This table holds about 69,000 distinct CDR3 sequences, approximately 10% found once. This clonotype was recorded many times. Its target is unknown. The time point was: patch test 2, 6 weeks after DPC sensitization. Treatment meaning: therapeutic diphenylcyclopropenone sensitization with weekly scalp DPC. The sample consisted of whole blood, taken in connection with sensitization to the hapten diphenylcyclopropenone (DPC). The TCR comes from a woman between 45 and 65 years old with alopecia areata. Some clones in this sample may be carry-over from other donors' samples.

CDR3 sequence (DNA): TGTGCCAGCATCCAGAGTTATTCCACTGAAGCTTTCTTT. This sequence encodes CASIQSYSTEAFF. The chain links TRBV6-2 or TRBV6-3 to TRBJ1-1; no definite D call. This CDR3 region has 13 residues. The V gene's germline CDR1 is MNHEY and CDR2 SVGEGT. The V end was cut by 7 bases, the J end by 4 bases, with 13 bases between.